This T cell receptor (beta chain) was observed in a study of blood T cell repertoires in COVID-19. Study details: From the United States, Italy and Spain came samples of acute and convalescent COVID-19. From T cells, B-cell-depleted T cells, or PBMCs came the material, which was cDNA or gDNA.

Original handling: The assay estimated nucleated cells by amplifying reference gene primers. Sequenced by immunoSEQ multiplex PCR; TCRdb stores in-frame clones only, minus some. Clonal size and the V and J genes are those of that table, whereas D and trimming came from the DNA. The sample contains approximately 200,000 clones, 80% to 90% of which appear only once. Germline V CDR1 and CDR2: MNHEY, SVGAGI. This CDR3 region has 16 residues. Trimming removed 0 bases from V and 5 bases from J, with 16 bases in between. V usage is TRBV6-5 and J usage is TRBJ1-2; possible D gene TRBD1, 5 bases. Sequenced: peripheral blood. The sequence was obtained from a man aged 60 to 69 with acute or convalescent COVID-19. In nucleotides, the CDR3 is TGTGCCAGCAGTTACTCACAGAGGGGAGGGAGGTATGGCTACACCTTC. Protein: CASSYSQRGGRYGYTF.